The 5 T cell receptor beta chains below all came from one sample that was sequenced in a study of T-cell memory formation after mild COVID-19. TCRdb reprocessed the 5' RACE reads via MiXCR and lists one record per CDR3 protein. The repertoire consists of about 320,000 distinct CDR3 sequences, with over 11% occurring once and the leading ten covering 20% to 25%. Sequencing was done on a sample of PBMCs or a T cell subset sorted from them (not recorded which). These receptors were taken from a man aged 18-30 years who had mild COVID-19 (a few samples of this study predate the infection). Cell type and time point are not known.

The rearrangement joins TRBV5-1 to TRBJ2-3, with D possibly called TRBD1 or TRBD2 (6 bases each). V lost 4 bases and J lost 2, with 17 bases in between. The CDR3 covers 16 residues. Germline V gene lookup returns CDR1 SGHRS and CDR2 YFSETQ. The CDR3 DNA reads TGCGCCAGCAGCAAGATAGCCCCGGGGGCCACAGATACGCAGTATTTT. Its protein is CASSKIAPGATDTQYF.

The CDR3 sequence: CASSWDRERYGYTF. CDR3 bases: TGTGCCAGCAGTTGGGACAGGGAGAGGTATGGCTACACCTTC. The chain combines TRBV28 with TRBJ1-2; 9 bases are shared with TRBD1. Looked up from germline, CDR1 is MDHEN and CDR2 is SYDVKM. The CDR3 has 14 amino acids. Losses at the gene ends were 4 bases for V and 5 bases for J; bases not matched to a gene: 5.

The CDR3 nucleotides are TGCGCCAGCAGCTTGGTTTACGGGGTGAGCACAGATACGCAGTATTTT. It specifies CASSLVYGVSTDTQYF. V and J are TRBV5-1 and TRBJ2-3; tentatively, D is TRBD2 (5 bases). The CDR3 has 16 amino acids. The germline V and J ends were trimmed by 0 bases and 0 bases, with 11 bases remaining between them. Germline V gene sequence: CDR1 SGHRS, CDR2 YFSETQ. The full variable domain, its missing parts supplied by reference TRBV5-1 and TRBJ2-3, is KAGVTQTPRYLIKTRGQQVTLSCSPISGHRSVSWYQQTPGQGLQFLFEYFSETQRNKGNFPGRFSGRQFSNSRSEMNVSTLELGDSALYLCASSLVYGVSTDTQYFGPGTRLTVL.

The chain employs TRBV12-3 or TRBV12-4 and TRBJ1-3, with 8 positions matching TRBD1. There are 15 residues in the CDR3. V dropped 6 bases and J dropped 3; count of bases not matched to a gene: 7. The CDR3 is CASRGGTGGGNTIYF. The CDR3 nucleotides are TGTGCCAGCAGGGGCGGGACAGGCGGTGGAAACACCATATATTTT.

This clonotype showed up just a few times. The V gene is TRBV7-2, the J gene TRBJ2-2; D perhaps matches TRBD2 (6 bases). This CDR3 contains 13 residues. The ends were cut back, 3 bases at V and 7 bases at J, with 9 bases in the middle. Germline V gives CDR1 SGHTA, CDR2 FQGNSA. This chain's CDR3 is CASSLGGVGELFF. The CDR3, as DNA: TGTGCCAGCAGCTTGGGCGGGGTCGGGGAGCTGTTTTTT.